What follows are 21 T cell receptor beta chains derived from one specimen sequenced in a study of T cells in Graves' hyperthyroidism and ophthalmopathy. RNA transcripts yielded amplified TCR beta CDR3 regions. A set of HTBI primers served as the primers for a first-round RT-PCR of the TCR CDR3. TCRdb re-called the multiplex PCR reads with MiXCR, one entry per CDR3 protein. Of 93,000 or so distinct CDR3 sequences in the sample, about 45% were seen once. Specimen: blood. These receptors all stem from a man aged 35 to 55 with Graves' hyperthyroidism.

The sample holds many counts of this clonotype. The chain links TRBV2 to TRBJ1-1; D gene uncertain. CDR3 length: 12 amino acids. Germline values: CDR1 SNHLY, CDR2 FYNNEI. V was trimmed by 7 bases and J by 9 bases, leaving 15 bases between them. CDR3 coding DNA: TGTGCCAGCAAGGGCCCCGAGGGCCAAGCTTTCTTT. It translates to CASKGPEGQAFF.

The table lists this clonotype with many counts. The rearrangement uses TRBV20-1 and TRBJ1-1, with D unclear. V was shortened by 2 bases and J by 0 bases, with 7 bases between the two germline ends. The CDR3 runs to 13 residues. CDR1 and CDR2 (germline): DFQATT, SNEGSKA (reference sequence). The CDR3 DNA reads TGCAGTGCTAGATTGGGAGTGAACACTGAAGCTTTCTTT. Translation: CSARLGVNTEAFF.

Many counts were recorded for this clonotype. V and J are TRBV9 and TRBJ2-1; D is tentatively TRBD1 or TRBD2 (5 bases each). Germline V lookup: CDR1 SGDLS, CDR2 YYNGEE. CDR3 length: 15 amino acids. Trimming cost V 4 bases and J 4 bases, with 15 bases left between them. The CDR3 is CASSPRDGPYNEQFF. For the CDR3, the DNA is TGTGCCAGCAGCCCCCGGGACGGCCCGTACAATGAGCAGTTCTTC. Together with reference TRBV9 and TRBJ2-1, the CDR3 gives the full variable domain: DSGVTQTPKHLITATGQRVTLRCSPRSGDLSVYWYQQSLDQGLQFLIQYYNGEERAKGNILERFSAQQFPDLHSELNLSSLELGDSALYFCASSPRDGPYNEQFFGPGTRLTVL.

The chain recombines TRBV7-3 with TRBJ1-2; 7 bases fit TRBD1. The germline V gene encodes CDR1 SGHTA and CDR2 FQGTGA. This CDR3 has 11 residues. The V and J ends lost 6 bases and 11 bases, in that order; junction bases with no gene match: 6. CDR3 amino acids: CASREGQRYTF. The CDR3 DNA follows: TGTGCCAGCAGGGAGGGACAGAGATACACCTTC. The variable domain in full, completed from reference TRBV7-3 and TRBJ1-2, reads GAGVSQTPSNKVTEKGKYVELRCDPISGHTALYWYRQSLGQGPEFLIYFQGTGAADDSGLPNDRFFAVRPEGSVSTLKIQRTERGDSAVYLCASREGQRYTFGSGTRLTVV.

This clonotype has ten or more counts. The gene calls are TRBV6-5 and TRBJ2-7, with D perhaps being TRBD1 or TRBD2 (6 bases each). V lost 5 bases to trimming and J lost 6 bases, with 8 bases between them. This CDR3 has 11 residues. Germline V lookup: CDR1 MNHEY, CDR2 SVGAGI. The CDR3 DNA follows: TGTGCCAGCAGTAGGGGGGCCGAGCAGTACTTC. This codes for CASSRGAEQYF.

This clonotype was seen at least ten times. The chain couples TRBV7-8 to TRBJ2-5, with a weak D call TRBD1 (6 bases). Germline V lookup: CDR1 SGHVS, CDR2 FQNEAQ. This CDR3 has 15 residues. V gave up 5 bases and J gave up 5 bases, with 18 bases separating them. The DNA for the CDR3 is TGTGCCAGCAGCACCGAGGGGGACCCGAAGGAGACCCAGTACTTC. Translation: CASSTEGDPKETQYF.

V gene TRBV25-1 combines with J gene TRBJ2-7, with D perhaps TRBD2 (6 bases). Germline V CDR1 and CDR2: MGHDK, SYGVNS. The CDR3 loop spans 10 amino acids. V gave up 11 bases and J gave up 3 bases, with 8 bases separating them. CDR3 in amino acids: CARLDYEQYF. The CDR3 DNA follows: TGTGCCCGACTAGACTACGAGCAGTACTTC.

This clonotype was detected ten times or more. The CDR3 sequence: CASRRGSGANVLTF. For the CDR3, the DNA is TGTGCCAGCAGACGGGGCTCTGGGGCCAACGTCCTGACTTTC. The V call is TRBV6-6, the J call TRBJ2-6, with D tentatively TRBD2 (5 bases). The CDR3 is made up of 14 amino acids. Trimming took 6 bases from V and 0 from J, leaving 6 bases between them. Germline V gene lookup returns CDR1 MNHNY and CDR2 SVGAGI (reference sequence).

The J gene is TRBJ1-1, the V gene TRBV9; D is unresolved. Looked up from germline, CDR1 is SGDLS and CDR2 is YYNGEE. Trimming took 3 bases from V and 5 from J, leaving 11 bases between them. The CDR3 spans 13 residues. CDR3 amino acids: CASSAHRGTEAFF. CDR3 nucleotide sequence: TGTGCCAGCAGCGCACATAGAGGGACTGAAGCTTTCTTT.

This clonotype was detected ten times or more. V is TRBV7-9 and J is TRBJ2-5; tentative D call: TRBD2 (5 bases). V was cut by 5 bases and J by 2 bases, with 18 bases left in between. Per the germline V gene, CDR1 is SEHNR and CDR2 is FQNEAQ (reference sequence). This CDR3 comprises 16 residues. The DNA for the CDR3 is TGTGCCAGCAGCCGACGGGGAGCCCCCGTACAAGAGACCCAGTACTTC. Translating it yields CASSRRGAPVQETQYF.

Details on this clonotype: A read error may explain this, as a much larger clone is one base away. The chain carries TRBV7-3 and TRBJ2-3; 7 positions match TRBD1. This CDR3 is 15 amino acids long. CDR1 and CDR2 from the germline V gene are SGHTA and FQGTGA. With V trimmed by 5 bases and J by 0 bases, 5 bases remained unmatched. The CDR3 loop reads CASSRKGASTDTQYF. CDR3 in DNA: TGTGCCAGCAGCCGTAAGGGGGCGAGCACAGATACGCAGTATTTT.

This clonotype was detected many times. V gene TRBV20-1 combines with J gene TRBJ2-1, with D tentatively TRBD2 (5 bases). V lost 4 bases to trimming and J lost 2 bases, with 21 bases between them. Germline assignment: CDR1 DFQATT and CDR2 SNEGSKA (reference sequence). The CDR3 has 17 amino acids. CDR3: CSATAQSGAPTYNEQFF. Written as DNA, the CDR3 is TGCAGTGCTACAGCACAAAGCGGAGCTCCAACCTACAATGAGCAGTTCTTC.

The CDR3 DNA follows: TGCAGTGCTAGAGGAGTTGGGGCGTGTGGCTACACCTTC. As protein: CSARGVGACGYTF. The chain has TRBV20-1 and TRBJ1-2; D might be TRBD1 (5 bases). V lost 1 base to trimming and J lost 7 bases, with 13 bases between them. This CDR3 region has 13 residues. Germline values: CDR1 DFQATT, CDR2 SNEGSKA (reference sequence).

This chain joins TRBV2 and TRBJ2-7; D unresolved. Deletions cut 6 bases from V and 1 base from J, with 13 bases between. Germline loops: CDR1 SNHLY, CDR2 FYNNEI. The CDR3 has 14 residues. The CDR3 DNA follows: TGTGCCAGCAGGGGATGGGGAATGTCCTACGAGCAGTACTTC. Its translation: CASRGWGMSYEQYF.

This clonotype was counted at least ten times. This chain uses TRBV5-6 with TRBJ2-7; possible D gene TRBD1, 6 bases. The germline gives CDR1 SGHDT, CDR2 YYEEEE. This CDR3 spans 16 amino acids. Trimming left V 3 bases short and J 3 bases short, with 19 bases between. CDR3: CASSYKPGHPSYEQYF. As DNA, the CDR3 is TGTGCCAGCAGCTACAAACCGGGACATCCCAGCTACGAGCAGTACTTC.

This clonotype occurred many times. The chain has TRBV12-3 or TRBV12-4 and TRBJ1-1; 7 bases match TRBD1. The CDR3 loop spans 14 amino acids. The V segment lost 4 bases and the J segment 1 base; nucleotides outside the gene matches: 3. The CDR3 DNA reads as TGTGCCAGCAGTTCCTCAGGGGGGAACACTGAAGCTTTCTTT. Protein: CASSSSGGNTEAFF.

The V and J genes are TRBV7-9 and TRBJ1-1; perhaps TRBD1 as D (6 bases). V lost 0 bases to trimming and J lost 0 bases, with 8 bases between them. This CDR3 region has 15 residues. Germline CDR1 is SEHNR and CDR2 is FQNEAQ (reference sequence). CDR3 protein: CASSLASGVNTEAFF. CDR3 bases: TGTGCCAGCAGCTTAGCATCAGGGGTGAACACTGAAGCTTTCTTT.

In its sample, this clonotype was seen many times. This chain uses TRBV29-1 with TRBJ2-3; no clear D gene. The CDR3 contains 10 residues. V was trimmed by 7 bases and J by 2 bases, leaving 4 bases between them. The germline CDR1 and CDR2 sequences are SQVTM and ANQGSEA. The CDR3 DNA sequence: TGCAGCGGATACACAGATACGCAGTATTTT. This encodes CSGYTDTQYF.

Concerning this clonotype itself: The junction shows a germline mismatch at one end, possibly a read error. CDR3 region: CSVKKRGDNTGEPFF. The CDR3 DNA reads TGCAGCGTTAAAAAGCGGGGTGATAACACCGGGGAGCCGTTTTTT. This rearrangement joins TRBV29-1 to TRBJ2-2; 7 nucleotides match TRBD2. The CDR3 has 15 residues. Germline V gives CDR1 SQVTM, CDR2 ANQGSEA.

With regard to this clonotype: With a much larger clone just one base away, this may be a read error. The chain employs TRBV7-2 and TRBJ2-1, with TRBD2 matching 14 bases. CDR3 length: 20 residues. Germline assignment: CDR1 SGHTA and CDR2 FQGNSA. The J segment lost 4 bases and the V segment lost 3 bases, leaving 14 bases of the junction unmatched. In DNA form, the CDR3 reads TGTGCCAGCAGCTTTCGACCCGGGACTAGCGGGAGATTAGGATACAATGAGCAGTTCTTC. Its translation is CASSFRPGTSGRLGYNEQFF.

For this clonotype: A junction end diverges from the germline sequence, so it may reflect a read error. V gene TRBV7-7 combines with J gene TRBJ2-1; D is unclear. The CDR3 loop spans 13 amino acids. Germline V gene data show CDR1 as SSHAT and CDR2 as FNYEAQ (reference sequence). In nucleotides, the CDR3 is TGTGCTAGCAGCTTATCGGATACGAAGGAGCAGTTCTTC. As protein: CASSLSDTKEQFF.